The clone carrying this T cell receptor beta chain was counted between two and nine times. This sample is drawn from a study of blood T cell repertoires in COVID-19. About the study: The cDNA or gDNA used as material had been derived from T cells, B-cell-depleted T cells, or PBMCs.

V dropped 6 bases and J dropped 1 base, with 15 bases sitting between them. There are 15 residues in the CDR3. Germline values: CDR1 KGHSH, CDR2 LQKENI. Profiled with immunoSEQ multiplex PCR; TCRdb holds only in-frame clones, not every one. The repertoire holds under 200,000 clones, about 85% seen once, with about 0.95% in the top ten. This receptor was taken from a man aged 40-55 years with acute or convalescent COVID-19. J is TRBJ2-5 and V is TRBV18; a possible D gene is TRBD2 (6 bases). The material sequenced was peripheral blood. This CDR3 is CASSSNGGAQETQYF. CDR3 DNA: TGTGCCAGCTCCAGCAACGGGGGAGCCCAAGAGACCCAGTACTTC.